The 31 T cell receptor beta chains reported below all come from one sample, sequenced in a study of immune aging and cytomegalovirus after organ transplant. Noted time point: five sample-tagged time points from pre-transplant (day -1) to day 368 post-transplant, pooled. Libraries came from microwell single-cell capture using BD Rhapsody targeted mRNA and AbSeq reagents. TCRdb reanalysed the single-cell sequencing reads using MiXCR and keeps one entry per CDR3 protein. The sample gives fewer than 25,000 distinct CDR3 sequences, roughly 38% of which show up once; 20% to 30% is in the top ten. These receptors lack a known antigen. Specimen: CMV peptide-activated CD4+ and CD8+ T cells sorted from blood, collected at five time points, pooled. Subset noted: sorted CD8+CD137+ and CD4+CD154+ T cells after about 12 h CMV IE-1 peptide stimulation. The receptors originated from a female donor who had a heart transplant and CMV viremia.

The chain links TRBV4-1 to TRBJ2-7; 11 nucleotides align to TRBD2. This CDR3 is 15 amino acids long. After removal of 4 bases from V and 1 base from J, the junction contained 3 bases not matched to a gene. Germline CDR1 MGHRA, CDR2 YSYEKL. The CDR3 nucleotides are TGCGCCAGCAGCCGTGGGACTAGCGGTTCCTACGAGCAGTACTTC. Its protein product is CASSRGTSGSYEQYF.

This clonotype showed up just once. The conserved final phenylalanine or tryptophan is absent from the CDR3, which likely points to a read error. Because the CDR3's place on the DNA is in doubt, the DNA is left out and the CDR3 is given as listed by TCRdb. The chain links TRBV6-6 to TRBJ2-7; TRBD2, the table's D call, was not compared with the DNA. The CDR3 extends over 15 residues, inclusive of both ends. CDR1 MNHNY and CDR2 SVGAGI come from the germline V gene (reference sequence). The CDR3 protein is CASSYSAGRAYEQHS.

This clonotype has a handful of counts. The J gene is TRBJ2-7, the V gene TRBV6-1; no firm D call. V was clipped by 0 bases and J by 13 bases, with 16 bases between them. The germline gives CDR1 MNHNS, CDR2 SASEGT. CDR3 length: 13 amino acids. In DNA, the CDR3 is TGTGCCAGCAGTGAAGCGCTTCCGAGCAGTGAATACTTC. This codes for CASSEALPSSEYF.

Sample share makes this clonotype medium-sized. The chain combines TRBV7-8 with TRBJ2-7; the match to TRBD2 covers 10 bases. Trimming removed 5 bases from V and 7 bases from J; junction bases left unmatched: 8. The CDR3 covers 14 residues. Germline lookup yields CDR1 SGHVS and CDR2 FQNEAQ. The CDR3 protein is CASSPRTSGGEQYF. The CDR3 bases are TGTGCCAGCAGCCCCCGGACTAGCGGCGGGGAGCAGTACTTC.

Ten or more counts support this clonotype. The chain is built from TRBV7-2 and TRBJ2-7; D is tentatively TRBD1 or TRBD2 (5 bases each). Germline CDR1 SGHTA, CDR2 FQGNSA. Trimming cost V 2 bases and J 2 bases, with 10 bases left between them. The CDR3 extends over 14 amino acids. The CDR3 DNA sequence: TGTGCCAGCAGCTTAAATGTGGGGGCCTACGAGCAGTACTTC. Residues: CASSLNVGAYEQYF.

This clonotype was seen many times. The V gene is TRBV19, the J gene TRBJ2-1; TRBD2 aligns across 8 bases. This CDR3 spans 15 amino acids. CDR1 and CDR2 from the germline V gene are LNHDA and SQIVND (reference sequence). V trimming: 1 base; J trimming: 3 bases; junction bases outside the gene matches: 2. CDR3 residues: CASSIGLAGYNEQFF. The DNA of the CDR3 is TGTGCCAGTAGTATAGGCCTAGCGGGCTACAATGAGCAGTTCTTC.

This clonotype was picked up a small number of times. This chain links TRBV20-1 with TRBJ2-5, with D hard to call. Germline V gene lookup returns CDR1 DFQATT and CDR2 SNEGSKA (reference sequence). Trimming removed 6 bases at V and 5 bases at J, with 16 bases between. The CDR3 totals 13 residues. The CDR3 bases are TGCAGTGCCCGGTCAGCAGTTTTGGAGACCCAGTACTTC. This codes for CSARSAVLETQYF.

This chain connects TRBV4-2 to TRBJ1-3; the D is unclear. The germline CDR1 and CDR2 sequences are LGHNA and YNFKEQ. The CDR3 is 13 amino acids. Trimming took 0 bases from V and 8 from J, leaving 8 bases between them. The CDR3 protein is CASSQERMDTIYF. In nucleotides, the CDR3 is TGTGCCAGCAGCCAAGAGCGGATGGACACCATATATTTT.

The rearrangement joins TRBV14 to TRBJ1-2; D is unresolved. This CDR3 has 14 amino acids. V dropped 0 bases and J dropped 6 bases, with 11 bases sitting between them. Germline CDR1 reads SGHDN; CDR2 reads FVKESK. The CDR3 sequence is CASSQEVRGHGYTF. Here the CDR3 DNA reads TGTGCCAGCAGCCAAGAAGTTCGAGGGCATGGCTACACCTTC.

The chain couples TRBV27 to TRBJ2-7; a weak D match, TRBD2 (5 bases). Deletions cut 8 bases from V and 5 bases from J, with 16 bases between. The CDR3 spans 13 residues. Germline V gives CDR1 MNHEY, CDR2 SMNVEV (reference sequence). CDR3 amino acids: CASSRPGWDEQYF. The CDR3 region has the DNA TGTGCCAGCTCCAGGCCGGGGTGGGACGAGCAGTACTTC.

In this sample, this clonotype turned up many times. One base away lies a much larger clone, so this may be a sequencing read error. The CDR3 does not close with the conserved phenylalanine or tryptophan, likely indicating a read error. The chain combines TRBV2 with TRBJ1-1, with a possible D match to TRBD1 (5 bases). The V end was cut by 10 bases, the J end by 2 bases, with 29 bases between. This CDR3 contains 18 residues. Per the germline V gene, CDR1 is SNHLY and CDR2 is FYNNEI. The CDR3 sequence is CAKKWGSRTRLLNTEAFS. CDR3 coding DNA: TGTGCCAAAAAGTGGGGGTCAAGGACTCGGCTTCTTAACACTGAAGCTTTCTCT.

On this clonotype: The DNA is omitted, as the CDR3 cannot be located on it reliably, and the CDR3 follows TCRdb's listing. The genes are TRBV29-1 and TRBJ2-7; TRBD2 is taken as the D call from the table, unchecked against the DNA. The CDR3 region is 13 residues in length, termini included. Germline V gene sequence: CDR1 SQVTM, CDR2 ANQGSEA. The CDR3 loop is CSVVAGGSYEQHF.

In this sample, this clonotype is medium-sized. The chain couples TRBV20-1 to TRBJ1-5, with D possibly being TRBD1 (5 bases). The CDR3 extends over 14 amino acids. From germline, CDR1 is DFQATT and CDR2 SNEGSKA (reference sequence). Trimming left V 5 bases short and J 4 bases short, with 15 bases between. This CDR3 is CSAQDRRGNQPQHF. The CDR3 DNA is TGCAGTGCTCAGGACCGACGGGGGAATCAGCCCCAGCATTTT.

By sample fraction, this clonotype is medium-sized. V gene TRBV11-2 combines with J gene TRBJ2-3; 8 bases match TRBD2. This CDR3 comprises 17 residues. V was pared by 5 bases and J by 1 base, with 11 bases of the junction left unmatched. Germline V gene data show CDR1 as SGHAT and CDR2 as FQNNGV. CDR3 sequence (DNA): TGTGCCAGCAGCCCGACCCTGCCCGGGAGGGGCACAGATACGCAGTATTTT. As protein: CASSPTLPGRGTDTQYF.

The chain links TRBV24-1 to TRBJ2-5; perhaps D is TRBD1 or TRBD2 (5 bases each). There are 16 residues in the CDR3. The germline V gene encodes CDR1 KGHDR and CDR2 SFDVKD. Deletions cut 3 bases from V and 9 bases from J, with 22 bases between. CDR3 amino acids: CATSDIPGPEHTAQYF. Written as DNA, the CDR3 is TGTGCCACCAGTGATATACCGGGACCGGAACATACGGCCCAGTACTTC.

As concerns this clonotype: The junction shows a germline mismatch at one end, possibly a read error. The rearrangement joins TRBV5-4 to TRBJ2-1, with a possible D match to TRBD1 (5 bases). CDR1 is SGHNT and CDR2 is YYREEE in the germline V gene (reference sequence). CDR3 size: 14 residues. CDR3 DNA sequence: TGTGCCAGCGGCTTAGGGGCCGATGTGGATGAGCAGTTCTTC. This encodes CASGLGADVDEQFF.

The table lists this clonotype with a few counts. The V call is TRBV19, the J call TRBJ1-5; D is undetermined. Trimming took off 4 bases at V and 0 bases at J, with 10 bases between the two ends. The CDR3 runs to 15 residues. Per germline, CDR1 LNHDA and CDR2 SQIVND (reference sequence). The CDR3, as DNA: TGTGCCAGTAGTAGGTACGGGAATAGCAATCAGCCCCAGCATTTT. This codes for CASSRYGNSNQPQHF.

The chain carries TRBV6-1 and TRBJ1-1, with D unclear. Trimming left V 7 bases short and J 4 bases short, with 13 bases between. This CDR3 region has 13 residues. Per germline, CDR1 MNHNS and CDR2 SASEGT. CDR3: CASNDIGVTEAFF. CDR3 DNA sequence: TGTGCCAGCAATGACATCGGGGTCACTGAAGCTTTCTTT.

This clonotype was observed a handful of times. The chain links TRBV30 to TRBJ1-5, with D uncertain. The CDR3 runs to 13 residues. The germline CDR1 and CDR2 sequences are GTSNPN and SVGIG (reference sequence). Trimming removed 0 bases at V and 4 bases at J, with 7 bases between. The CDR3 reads CAWSVGGNQPQHF. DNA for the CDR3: TGTGCCTGGAGTGTGGGTGGTAATCAGCCCCAGCATTTT.

CDR3 coding DNA: TGTGCCAGCAGCTTGTACAGGGGAAGGGATCAGCCCCAGCATTTT. Its protein product is CASSLYRGRDQPQHF. The chain links TRBV5-6 to TRBJ1-5; TRBD1 matches at 7 bases. Germline V gene data show CDR1 as SGHDT and CDR2 as YYEEEE. The CDR3 loop spans 15 amino acids. V lost 1 base to trimming and J lost 5 bases; unmatched junction nucleotides: 6.

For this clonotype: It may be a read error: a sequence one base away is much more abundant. In DNA form, the CDR3 reads TGTGCCTGCAGCAAGCCCAAAGAAAAACTGTTTTTT. Its translation: CACSKPKEKLFF. The chain is built from TRBV11-3 and TRBJ1-4; D unresolved. Germline V gene data show CDR1 as SGHNT and CDR2 as YENEEA. This CDR3 has 12 amino acids.

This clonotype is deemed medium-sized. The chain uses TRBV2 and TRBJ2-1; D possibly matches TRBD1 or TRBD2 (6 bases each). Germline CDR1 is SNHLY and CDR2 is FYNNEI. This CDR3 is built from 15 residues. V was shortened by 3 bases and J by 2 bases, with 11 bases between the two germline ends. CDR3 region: CASSDGGTTYNEQFF. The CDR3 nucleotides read TGTGCCAGCAGTGACGGGGGCACAACCTACAATGAGCAGTTCTTC.

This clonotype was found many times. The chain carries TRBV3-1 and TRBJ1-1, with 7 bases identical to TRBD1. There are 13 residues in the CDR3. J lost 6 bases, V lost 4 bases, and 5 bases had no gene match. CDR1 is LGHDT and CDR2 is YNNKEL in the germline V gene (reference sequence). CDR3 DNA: TGTGCCAGCAGCCCCTATGGACAGGCTGAAGCTTTCTTT. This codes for CASSPYGQAEAFF.

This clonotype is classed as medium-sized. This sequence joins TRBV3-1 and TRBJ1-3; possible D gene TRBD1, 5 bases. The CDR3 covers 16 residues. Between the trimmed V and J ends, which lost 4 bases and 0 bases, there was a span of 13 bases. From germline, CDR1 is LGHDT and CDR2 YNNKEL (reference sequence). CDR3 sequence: CASSRRREYSGNTIYF. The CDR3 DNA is TGTGCCAGCAGCCGCCGCAGGGAGTACTCTGGAAACACCATATATTTT.

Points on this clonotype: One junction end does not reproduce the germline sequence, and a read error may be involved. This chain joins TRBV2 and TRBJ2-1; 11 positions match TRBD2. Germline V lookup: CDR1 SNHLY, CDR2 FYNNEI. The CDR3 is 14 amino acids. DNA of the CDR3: TGTGCCAGCAGACTAGCGGGAGAGGGACATGAGCAGTTTTTC. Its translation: CASRLAGEGHEQFF. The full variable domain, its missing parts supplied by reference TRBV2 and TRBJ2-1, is EPEVTQTPSHQVTQMGQEVILRCVPISNHLYFYWYRQILGQKVEFLVSFYNNEISEKSEIFDDQFSVERPDGSNFTLKIRSTKLEDSAMYFCASRLAGEGHEQFFGPGTRLTVL.

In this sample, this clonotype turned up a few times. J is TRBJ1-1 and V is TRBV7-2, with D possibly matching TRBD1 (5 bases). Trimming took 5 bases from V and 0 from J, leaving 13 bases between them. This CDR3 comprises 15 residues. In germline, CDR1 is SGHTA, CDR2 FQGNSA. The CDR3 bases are TGTGCCAGCAGCCCTACCGGGACCCTGAACACTGAAGCTTTCTTT. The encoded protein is CASSPTGTLNTEAFF.

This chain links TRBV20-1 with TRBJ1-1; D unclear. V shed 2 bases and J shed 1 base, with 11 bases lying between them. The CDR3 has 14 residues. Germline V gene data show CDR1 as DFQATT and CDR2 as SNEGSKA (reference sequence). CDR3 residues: CSARQGSANTEAFF. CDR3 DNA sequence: TGCAGTGCTAGACAAGGGAGCGCGAACACTGAAGCTTTCTTT.

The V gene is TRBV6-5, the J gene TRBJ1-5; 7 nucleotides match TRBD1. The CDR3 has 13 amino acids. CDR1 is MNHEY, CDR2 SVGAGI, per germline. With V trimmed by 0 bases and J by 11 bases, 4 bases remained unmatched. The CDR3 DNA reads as TGTGCCAGCAGTTACTCAGCAGGGGGAGCCCAGCATTTT. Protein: CASSYSAGGAQHF.

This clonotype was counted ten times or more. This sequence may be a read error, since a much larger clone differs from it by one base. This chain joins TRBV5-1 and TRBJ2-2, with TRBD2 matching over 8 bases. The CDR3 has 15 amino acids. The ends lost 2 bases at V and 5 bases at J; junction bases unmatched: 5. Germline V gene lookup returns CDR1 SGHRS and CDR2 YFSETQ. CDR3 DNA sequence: TGCGCCAGCAGCTTCGACCCGGGAGGGACCGGGGAGCTGTTTTTT. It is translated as CASSFDPGGTGELFF.

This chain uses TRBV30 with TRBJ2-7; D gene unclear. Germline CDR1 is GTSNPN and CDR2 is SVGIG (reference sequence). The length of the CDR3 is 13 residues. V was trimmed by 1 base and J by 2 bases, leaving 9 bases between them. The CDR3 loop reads CAWSEKGTYEQYF. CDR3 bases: TGTGCCTGGAGTGAGAAAGGGACCTACGAGCAGTACTTC.

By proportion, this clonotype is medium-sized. The CDR3 loop reads CASQPGVETQYF. CDR3 nucleotide sequence: TGTGCCAGCCAGCCGGGGGTGGAGACCCAGTACTTC. V and J are TRBV7-9 and TRBJ2-5; a weak D match, TRBD2 (6 bases). The CDR3 contains 12 residues. V was shortened by 8 bases and J by 5 bases, with 12 bases between the two germline ends. Germline V gives CDR1 SEHNR, CDR2 FQNEAQ (reference sequence).